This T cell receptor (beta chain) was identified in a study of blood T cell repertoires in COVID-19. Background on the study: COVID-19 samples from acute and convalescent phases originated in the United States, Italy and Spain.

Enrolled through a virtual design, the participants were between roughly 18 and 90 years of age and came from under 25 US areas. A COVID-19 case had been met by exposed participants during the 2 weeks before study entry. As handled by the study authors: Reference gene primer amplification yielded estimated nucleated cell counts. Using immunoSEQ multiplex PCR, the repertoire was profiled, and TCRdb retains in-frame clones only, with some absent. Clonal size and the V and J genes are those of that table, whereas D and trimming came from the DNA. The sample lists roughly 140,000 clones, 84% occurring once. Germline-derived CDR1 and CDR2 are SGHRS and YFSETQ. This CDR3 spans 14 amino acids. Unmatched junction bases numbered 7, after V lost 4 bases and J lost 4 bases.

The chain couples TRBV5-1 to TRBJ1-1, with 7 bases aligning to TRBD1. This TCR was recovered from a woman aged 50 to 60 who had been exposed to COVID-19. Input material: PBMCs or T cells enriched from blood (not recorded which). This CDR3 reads CASSPDRAFTEAFF. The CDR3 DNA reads TGCGCCAGCAGCCCCGACAGGGCCTTCACTGAAGCTTTCTTT.